A selection of T cell receptor beta chains follows, all from one sample in a study of shared clonotypes between healthy human individuals. Data came from immunoSEQ multiplex PCR; TCRdb stores just in-frame clones and leaves some out. Among roughly 570,000 clones listed, roughly 98% were seen once. The specimen sequenced was naive CD8+ T cells sorted from blood. These receptors came from a man aged 25-40 years in good health. The conserved cysteine and the conserved F or W are not part of the CDR3 here. Fields, in order: CDR3 length, V gene, CDR3 protein.

11	TRBV29-1	SVEDQAGEGYT
10	TRBV30	AWSVSTGELF
17	TRBV19	ASSISPLSGREGYNEQF
14	TRBV7-4	ASSPPDGENTGELF
12	TRBV7-8	ASSLGGRSYGYT
15	TRBV27	ASSSVDEAELPYEQY
13	TRBV10-3	AISEFTGSGTEAF
11	TRBV4-1	ASSQGVGDTQY
9	TRBV5-1	ASSLNPREY
13	TRBV7-8	ASSLEAPSGYEQY
10	TRBV29-1	SAGTGTYEQY
10	TRBV9	ASSPTGYEQY
12	TRBV11-2	ASSLGQGNYEQY
11	TRBV27	ASSLTVNYEQY
8	TRBV2	ASKTLEQY
12	TRBV6-5	ASSYSEDNTEAF
12	TRBV6-1	ASSDRGRIYEQY
12	TRBV27	ASSLSPSGYEQY
15	TRBV7-6	ASSPSGGQLSYNEQF
17	TRBV2	ASSDVLGVGPSSTDTQY
12	TRBV10-2	ASSGSGWDTEAF
11	TRBV28	ASSLREWETQY
13	TRBV9	ASSEWDTPFYEQY
17	TRBV7-9	ASSLSTSRGDRGSRGYT
13	TRBV7-9	ASSLSNPDTDTQY
10	TRBV27	ASRRSYNEQF
8	TRBV6-1	ATRGNEQY
11	TRBV7-9	ASRRTGNTEAF
13	TRBV23-1	ASSQSGDMECVYT
13	TRBV18	ASSPGTSERDEQF
14	TRBV7-2	ASSWTSGTGYNEQF
12	TRBV29-1	SVESRGETYEQY
8	TRBV29-1	SVVENEQF
12	TRBV4-3	ASSPKTGVQPQH
10	TRBV5-1	ASSQSSYEQY
10	TRBV11-3	ASSSGSDTQY
12	TRBV4-2	ASSQGQGAYEQY
10	TRBV7-6	ASSRTGTEAF
14	TRBV7-8	ASSLVPGGSYNEQF
13	TRBV5-1	ASSPQGINTGELF
9	TRBV13	ASSLVGGQF
14	TRBV11-2	ASSHPGTSGAYEQY
15	TRBV5-1	ASSLNPGQGLPGELF
12	TRBV11-2	ASSLLTGGDEQY
12	TRBV27	ASSLTSGRSEQY
15	TRBV7-9	ASSSPPLAGGPMEQY
11	TRBV29-1	STLRPDLGEQY
14	TRBV6-5	ASSYSRTGGNAEAF
13	TRBV7-9	ASSGGQDRAETQY
10	TRBV11-2	ASSAWTIEQF
11	TRBV27	ASSQGASYEQY
11	TRBV10-3	AIGGANTDTQY
10	TRBV18	ASSPSKETQY
9	TRBV7-9	ASSIRGEQF
13	TRBV5-5	ASSLVAGAGYEQY